Listed below are T cell receptor beta chains from one sample, sequenced in a study of cytomegalovirus exposure and HLA in healthy donors. Sequencing used immunoSEQ multiplex PCR; TCRdb keeps in-frame clones, though not all of them. This sample has around 220,000 clones; roughly 88% occur once, and the top ten carry about an eighth. Sequencing was done on a sample of PBMCs. Receptors originate from a woman younger than 45 in good health and CMV-seropositive. The CDR3 runs from the conserved cysteine through the conserved F or W. A D gene is named only where the DNA matches it firmly. Clone size, where shown, is once, few, many, or a class for clones that have expanded.

TRBJ1-2,TRBD1,TRBV11-2,-,CASSLDRTGAAYGYTF,TGTGCCAGCAGCTTAGATCGGACAGGGGCGGCCTATGGCTACACCTTC
TRBJ1-4,-,TRBV30,-,CAWSVLNEKLFF,TGTGCCTGGAGTGTACTTAATGAAAAACTGTTTTTT
TRBJ1-1,-,TRBV10-3,-,CAISESEGFSEAFF,TGTGCCATCAGTGAGTCGGAGGGATTCTCTGAAGCTTTCTTT
TRBJ2-7,TRBD1,TRBV6-5,-,CASSILQGAYEQYF,TGTGCCAGCAGTATCCTACAGGGGGCCTACGAGCAGTACTTC
TRBJ2-1,TRBD2,TRBV7-2,once,CASSPTSGDYNEQFF,TGTGCCAGCAGCCCGACTAGCGGGGACTACAATGAGCAGTTCTTC
TRBJ2-5,-,TRBV7-2,once,CASNPGGGETQYF,TGTGCCAGCAACCCTGGGGGCGGGGAGACCCAGTACTTC
TRBJ2-1,-,TRBV30,-,CAWRRRGNENEQFF,TGTGCCTGGAGGCGGCGGGGAAATGAGAATGAGCAGTTCTTC
TRBJ2-1,-,TRBV14,-,CASSQDGGLYEQFF,TGTGCCAGCAGCCAAGATGGGGGACTCTATGAGCAGTTCTTC
TRBJ2-1,TRBD1,TRBV4-1,-,CASSHQRTGNYPYNEQFF,TGCGCCAGCAGCCATCAAAGGACAGGGAACTATCCCTACAATGAGCAGTTCTTC
TRBJ1-5,TRBD1,TRBV19,-,CASSIRGGQPQHF,TGTGCCAGTAGTATACGAGGGGGCCAGCCCCAGCATTTT
TRBJ2-3,-,TRBV5-1,-,CASSLYSTDTQYF,TGCGCCAGCAGCTTGTATAGCACAGATACGCAGTATTTT
TRBJ1-3,-,TRBV28,-,CASSNGFAPSGNTIYF,TGTGCCAGCAGTAATGGGTTCGCACCCTCTGGAAACACCATATATTTT
TRBJ2-7,TRBD2,TRBV27,-,CASSSHLAAAYEQYF,TGTGCCAGCAGTTCCCACCTAGCGGCCGCGTACGAGCAGTACTTC
TRBJ1-3,TRBD1,TRBV25-1,-,CASSGGQGTGNTIYF,TGTGCCAGCAGTGGGGGACAGGGGACAGGAAACACCATATATTTT
TRBJ1-2,TRBD1,TRBV9,-,CASSPTGKTYGYTF,TGTGCCAGCAGCCCGACAGGGAAAACCTATGGCTACACCTTC
TRBJ2-5,-,TRBV29-1,-,CSVLLQGQETQYF,TGCAGCGTTCTCTTACAGGGCCAAGAGACCCAGTACTTC
TRBJ2-5,TRBD1,TRBV28,few,CASSSGGETQYF,TGTGCCAGCAGTTCAGGGGGTGAGACCCAGTACTTC
TRBJ2-3,-,TRBV21-1,few,CASSKGGSPDTQYF,TGTGCCAGCAGCAAAGGAGGTAGCCCAGATACGCAGTATTTT
TRBJ1-2,TRBD1,TRBV6-1,-,CASSDGGGYYGYTF,TGTGCCAGCAGTGATGGAGGGGGCTACTATGGCTACACCTTC
TRBJ2-7,-,TRBV27,-,CASSLYRKRAYEQYF,TGTGCCAGCAGTTTATACAGGAAGCGGGCCTACGAGCAGTACTTC
TRBJ1-2,TRBD1,TRBV5-4,-,CASSFGVAQGDGYTF,TGTGCCAGCAGCTTCGGGGTAGCGCAGGGGGACGGCTACACCTTC
TRBJ1-1,TRBD1,TRBV5-4,-,CASSWGQDGTEAFF,TGTGCCAGCAGCTGGGGACAGGACGGAACTGAAGCTTTCTTT
TRBJ1-2,-,TRBV2,-,CASSETGRYGYTF,TGTGCCAGCAGTGAGACGGGAAGGTATGGCTACACCTTC
TRBJ2-7,TRBD2,TRBV5-4,once,CASSWGLAGGGYEQYF,TGTGCCAGCAGCTGGGGACTAGCGGGAGGGGGGTACGAGCAGTACTTC
TRBJ2-1,-,TRBV18,-,CASSRLEGASSDEQFF,TGTGCCAGCTCACGACTCGAAGGGGCCTCGAGCGATGAGCAGTTCTTC
TRBJ2-7,-,TRBV29-1,-,CSVLGVYEQYF,TGCAGCGTTTTAGGTGTCTACGAGCAGTACTTC
TRBJ1-2,-,TRBV2,few,CASSEGQGAYGYTF,TGTGCCAGCAGTGAAGGGCAGGGAGCCTATGGCTACACCTTC
TRBJ2-3,-,TRBV27,-,CASSHFSTDTQYF,TGTGCCAGCAGTCATTTTAGCACAGATACGCAGTATTTT
TRBJ1-3,TRBD1,TRBV6-1,-,CASSEDRGSGNTIYF,TGTGCCAGCAGTGAAGACAGGGGAAGCGGAAACACCATATATTTT
TRBJ1-2,-,TRBV5-4,-,CASSLGGDYGYTF,TGTGCCAGCAGCTTGGGAGGGGACTATGGCTACACCTTC
TRBJ2-1,-,TRBV5-1,-,CASGMGTPSYNEQFF,TGCGCCAGCGGAATGGGGACCCCATCCTACAATGAGCAGTTCTTC
TRBJ1-5,-,TRBV6-5,-,CASSYSRGNQPQHF,TGTGCCAGCAGTTACTCACGGGGAAATCAGCCCCAGCATTTT
TRBJ2-7,-,TRBV7-2,-,CASSLDPGRTYEQYF,TGTGCCAGCAGCTTAGATCCGGGGCGAACCTACGAGCAGTACTTC
TRBJ1-1,TRBD1,TRBV2,-,CASSWRQGLSGEAFF,TGTGCCAGCAGTTGGAGACAGGGGCTAAGCGGTGAAGCTTTCTTT
TRBJ1-2,TRBD1,TRBV7-9,-,CASSLDRGDGYTF,TGTGCCAGCAGCTTGGACAGGGGGGATGGCTACACCTTC
TRBJ1-5,-,TRBV30,-,CAWSEGNQPQHF,TGTGCCTGGAGCGAAGGGAATCAGCCCCAGCATTTT
TRBJ2-1,-,TRBV30,-,CAWNAGPRSSYNEQFF,TGTGCCTGGAATGCGGGGCCCCGAAGCTCCTACAATGAGCAGTTCTTC
TRBJ1-4,-,TRBV11-3,-,CASSYADRTNEKLFF,TGTGCCAGCAGCTACGCTGACCGGACTAATGAAAAACTGTTTTTT
TRBJ2-7,-,TRBV5-1,few,CASSLEVNSYEQYF,TGCGCCAGCAGCTTGGAGGTCAACTCCTACGAGCAGTACTTC
TRBJ1-5,-,TRBV9,-,CASSVGFGQPQHF,TGTGCCAGCAGCGTAGGGTTTGGTCAGCCCCAGCATTTT
TRBJ2-1,TRBD2,TRBV29-1,once,CSVDTREGNNEQFF,TGCAGCGTTGACACGCGGGAGGGAAACAATGAGCAGTTCTTC
TRBJ1-5,-,TRBV5-4,-,CASSKGAQDQPQHF,TGTGCCAGCTCCAAGGGTGCACAAGATCAGCCCCAGCATTTT
TRBJ2-1,-,TRBV27,-,CASSARPWVDEQFF,TGTGCCAGCAGTGCCCGACCTTGGGTGGATGAGCAGTTCTTC
TRBJ1-2,-,TRBV7-2,-,CASSLGALSHGYTF,TGTGCCAGCAGCTTAGGGGCGCTTAGCCATGGCTACACCTTC
TRBJ2-1,TRBD2,TRBV9,-,CASSVDTSGKSSYNEQFF,TGTGCCAGCAGCGTAGATACTAGCGGGAAGAGCTCCTACAATGAGCAGTTCTTC
TRBJ2-1,TRBD2,TRBV11-2,-,CASSRGGTSYNEQFF,TGTGCCAGCAGTCGCGGGGGTACCTCCTACAATGAGCAGTTCTTC
TRBJ2-7,-,TRBV7-2,-,CASSLVLEYEQYF,TGTGCCAGCAGCTTAGTCTTAGAATACGAGCAGTACTTC
TRBJ2-3,-,TRBV15,-,CATSRDPSSTDTQYF,TGTGCCACCAGCAGAGATCCTTCGAGCACAGATACGCAGTATTTT
TRBJ2-1,-,TRBV11-3,-,CASSLVVAELNEQFF,TGTGCCAGCAGCTTAGTGGTAGCGGAGTTAAATGAGCAGTTCTTC
TRBJ2-1,-,TRBV5-1,-,CATRPPGSYNEQFF,TGCGCCACCCGACCCCCAGGGTCCTACAATGAGCAGTTCTTC